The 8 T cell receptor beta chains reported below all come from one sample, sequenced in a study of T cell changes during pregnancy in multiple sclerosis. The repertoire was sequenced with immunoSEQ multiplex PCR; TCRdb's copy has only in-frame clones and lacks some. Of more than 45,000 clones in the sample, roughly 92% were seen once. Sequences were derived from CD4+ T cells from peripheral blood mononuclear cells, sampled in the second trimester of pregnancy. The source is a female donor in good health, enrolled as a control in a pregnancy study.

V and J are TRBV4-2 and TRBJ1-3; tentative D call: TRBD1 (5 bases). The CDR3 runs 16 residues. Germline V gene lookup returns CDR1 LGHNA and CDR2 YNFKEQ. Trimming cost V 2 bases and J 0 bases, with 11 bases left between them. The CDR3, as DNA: TGTGCCAGCAGCCAAAACGGGGGAACCTCTGGAAACACCATATATTTT. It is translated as CASSQNGGTSGNTIYF.

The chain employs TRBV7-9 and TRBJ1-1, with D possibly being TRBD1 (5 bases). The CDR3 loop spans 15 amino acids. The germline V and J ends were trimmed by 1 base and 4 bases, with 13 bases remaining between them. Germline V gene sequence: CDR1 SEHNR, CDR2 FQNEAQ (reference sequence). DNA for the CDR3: TGTGCCAGCAGCTTAGGCTCTTGGGGGGGCACTGAAGCTTTCTTT. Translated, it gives CASSLGSWGGTEAFF. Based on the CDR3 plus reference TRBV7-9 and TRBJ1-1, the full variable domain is DTGVSQNPRHKITKRGQNVTFRCDPISEHNRLYWYRQTLGQGPEFLTYFQNEAQLEKSRLLSDRFSAERPKGSFSTLEIQRTEQGDSAMYLCASSLGSWGGTEAFFGQGTRLTVV.

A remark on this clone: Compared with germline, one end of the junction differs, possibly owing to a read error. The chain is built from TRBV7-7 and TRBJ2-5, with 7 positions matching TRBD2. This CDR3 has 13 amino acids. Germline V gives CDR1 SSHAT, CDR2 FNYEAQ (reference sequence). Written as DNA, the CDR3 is TGTGCTAGCAGCCCGGGGGGATGGGAGACCCAGTACTTC. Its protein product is CASSPGGWETQYF.

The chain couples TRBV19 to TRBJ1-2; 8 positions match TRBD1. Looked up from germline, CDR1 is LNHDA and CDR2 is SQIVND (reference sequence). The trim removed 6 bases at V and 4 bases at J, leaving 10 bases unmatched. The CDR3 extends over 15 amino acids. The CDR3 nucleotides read TGTGCCAGTAGCCTCGGACAGGGAGGGACCTATGGCTACACCTTC. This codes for CASSLGQGGTYGYTF.

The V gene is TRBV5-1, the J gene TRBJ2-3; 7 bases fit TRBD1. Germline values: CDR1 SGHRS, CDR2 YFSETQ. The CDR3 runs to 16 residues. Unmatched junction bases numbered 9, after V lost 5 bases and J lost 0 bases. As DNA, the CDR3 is TGCGCCAGCAGTCCCCTCCGGGACAGCAGCACAGATACGCAGTATTTT. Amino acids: CASSPLRDSSTDTQYF.

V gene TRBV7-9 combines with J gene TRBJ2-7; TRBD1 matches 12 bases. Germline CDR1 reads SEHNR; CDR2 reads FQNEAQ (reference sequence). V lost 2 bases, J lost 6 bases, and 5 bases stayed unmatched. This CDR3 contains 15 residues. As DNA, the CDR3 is TGTGCCAGCAGCTTACGACCGGGACAGGGGGCCGAGCAGTACTTC. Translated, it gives CASSLRPGQGAEQYF.

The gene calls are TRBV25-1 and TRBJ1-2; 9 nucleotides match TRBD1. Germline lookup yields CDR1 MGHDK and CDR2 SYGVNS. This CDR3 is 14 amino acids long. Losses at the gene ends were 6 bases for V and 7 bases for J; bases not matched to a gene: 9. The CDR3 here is CASSRTGDLVGYTF. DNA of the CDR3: TGTGCCAGCAGCCGGACAGGGGATTTGGTTGGCTACACCTTC.

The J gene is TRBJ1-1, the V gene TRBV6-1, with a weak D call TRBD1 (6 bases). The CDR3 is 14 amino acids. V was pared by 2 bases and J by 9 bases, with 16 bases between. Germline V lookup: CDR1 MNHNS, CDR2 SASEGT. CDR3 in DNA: TGTGCCAGCAGTGAAAGTCACAGGGAAGGTAAAGCTTTCTTT. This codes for CASSESHREGKAFF.